These 25 T cell receptor beta chains originate from one sample sequenced in a study of blood T cell repertoires in COVID-19. Assay: immunoSEQ multiplex PCR; the TCRdb copy retains only in-frame clones and omits some. The table lists about 220,000 clones, around 87% of them singletons. Source material: peripheral blood. These receptors were taken from a woman aged 25 to 39 who had recovered from COVID-19.

The gene calls are TRBV14 and TRBJ2-2; D might be TRBD1 (6 bases). Trimming took off 3 bases at V and 0 bases at J, with 11 bases between the two ends. Germline V gene lookup returns CDR1 SGHDN and CDR2 FVKESK. This CDR3 has 16 amino acids. CDR3 amino acids: CASSQTGHPNTGELFF. The CDR3 region has the DNA TGTGCCAGCAGCCAGACGGGACATCCGAACACCGGGGAGCTGTTTTTT.

The genes are TRBV9 and TRBJ2-2; D might be TRBD1 (5 bases). The CDR3 sequence is 16 residues long. Trimming pared 0 bases from V and 4 bases from J, leaving 13 bases between. CDR1 and CDR2 from the germline V gene are SGDLS and YYNGEE. In DNA form, the CDR3 reads TGTGCCAGCAGCGTAGCTCCAGGGTCGGGCACCGGGGAGCTGTTTTTT. Translated: CASSVAPGSGTGELFF.

V and J are TRBV7-2 and TRBJ2-7, with D possibly TRBD1 on 5 matching bases. The germline CDR1 and CDR2 sequences are SGHTA and FQGNSA. The CDR3 runs to 12 residues. The V end was cut by 5 bases, the J end by 6 bases, with 11 bases between. The CDR3 reads CASSPGGAEQYF. In DNA, the CDR3 is TGTGCCAGCAGCCCAGGTGGGGCCGAGCAGTACTTC. The full variable domain, completed using reference TRBV7-2 and TRBJ2-7, is GAGVSQSPSNKVTEKGKDVELRCDPISGHTALYWYRQSLGQGLEFLIYFQGNSAPDKSGLPSDRFSAERTGGSVSTLTIQRTQQEDSAVYLCASSPGGAEQYFGPGTRLTVT.

This chain uses TRBV3-1 (or the pseudogene TRBV3-2) with TRBJ2-3; D gene ambiguous. There are 12 residues in the CDR3. Trimming stripped 0 bases from V and 6 bases from J, with 4 bases between. In germline, CDR1 is LGHDT, CDR2 YNNKEL (reference sequence). In nucleotides, the CDR3 is TGTGCCAGCAGCCAAGACAGGGATACGCAGTATTTT. Residues: CASSQDRDTQYF.

The rearrangement uses TRBV19 and TRBJ1-5; D gene unclear. Trimming removed 7 bases from V and 2 bases from J, with 15 bases in between. Germline assignment: CDR1 LNHDA and CDR2 SQIVND (reference sequence). This CDR3 is built from 15 residues. For the CDR3, the DNA is TGTGCCAGTACCCCATCGAGTTTCGGCAATCAGCCCCAGCATTTT. Residues: CASTPSSFGNQPQHF.

This clone was observed a handful of times. J is TRBJ1-2 and V is TRBV7-9, with D tentatively TRBD1 (5 bases). Germline V gene lookup returns CDR1 SEHNR and CDR2 FQNEAQ (reference sequence). The CDR3 is made up of 15 amino acids. Trimming left V 4 bases short and J 1 base short, with 13 bases between. CDR3 nucleotide sequence: TGTGCCAGCAGCTCCGCTGGGGGGTATAACTATGGCTACACCTTC. The encoded protein is CASSSAGGYNYGYTF.

The chain is built from TRBV30 and TRBJ1-6, with D perhaps TRBD1 (5 bases). Germline assignment: CDR1 GTSNPN and CDR2 SVGIG (reference sequence). The CDR3 totals 16 residues. Trimming pared 0 bases from V and 1 base from J, leaving 10 bases between. The CDR3 spells CAWSVIGVSYNSPLHF. As DNA, the CDR3 is TGTGCCTGGAGTGTGATAGGGGTGTCCTATAATTCACCCCTCCACTTT.

The chain employs TRBV14 and TRBJ1-2; D is perhaps TRBD1 (6 bases). Germline assignment: CDR1 SGHDN and CDR2 FVKESK. V was trimmed by 0 bases and J by 3 bases, leaving 14 bases between them. The CDR3 loop spans 16 amino acids. The CDR3 DNA reads TGTGCCAGCAGCCAAGAGAGGGGGGGCAGGGACTATGGCTACACCTTC. This gives the protein CASSQERGGRDYGYTF.

The chain links TRBV7-9 to TRBJ2-7; the D gene is possibly TRBD2 (5 bases). The CDR3 is 12 amino acids. V dropped 6 bases and J dropped 7 bases, with 13 bases sitting between them. Germline values: CDR1 SEHNR, CDR2 FQNEAQ (reference sequence). The CDR3 loop is CASSPFREEQYF. The CDR3 DNA is TGTGCCAGCAGTCCCTTTCGGGAAGAGCAGTACTTC.

The gene calls are TRBV10-3 and TRBJ2-3; 8 positions agree with TRBD1. The CDR3 covers 15 residues. Per germline, CDR1 ENHRY and CDR2 SYGVKD. Trimming took 3 bases from V and 6 from J; bases not matched to a gene: 8. CDR3 nucleotide sequence: TGTGCCATCAGTGAAGGGACAGGAGATACCGATACGCAGTATTTT. It specifies CAISEGTGDTDTQYF.

The chain joins TRBV6-2 or TRBV6-3 to TRBJ2-7; a weak D match, TRBD1 (5 bases). V dropped 5 bases and J dropped 5 bases, with 13 bases sitting between them. Germline CDR1 reads MNHEY; CDR2 reads SVGEGT. This CDR3 comprises 13 residues. CDR3 nucleotides: TGTGCCAGCAGTGTCAGGGTTATCAACGAGCAGTACTTC. Its translation is CASSVRVINEQYF.

The chain uses TRBV11-2 and TRBJ1-3; 7 bases map to TRBD1. The CDR3 extends over 15 amino acids. V was pared by 6 bases and J by 2 bases, with 7 bases of the junction left unmatched. CDR1 and CDR2 from the germline V gene are SGHAT and FQNNGV. CDR3: CASRVTGATGNTIYF. The CDR3 DNA reads TGTGCCAGCAGGGTTACAGGGGCTACTGGAAACACCATATATTTT. The variable domain in full, completed from reference TRBV11-2 and TRBJ1-3, reads EAGVAQSPRYKIIEKRQSVAFWCNPISGHATLYWYQQILGQGPKLLIQFQNNGVVDDSQLPKDRFSAERLKGVDSTLKIQPAKLEDSAVYLCASRVTGATGNTIYFGEGSWLTVV.

The rearrangement uses TRBV27 and TRBJ2-7, with TRBD2 matching over 11 bases. Germline V gene lookup returns CDR1 MNHEY and CDR2 SMNVEV (reference sequence). The length of the CDR3 is 15 residues. J lost 4 bases, V lost 5 bases, and 7 bases had no gene match. The CDR3 nucleotides are TGTGCCAGCAGTAACCCGGGACTAGCGGTGTACGAGCAGTACTTC. Protein: CASSNPGLAVYEQYF.

The chain couples TRBV7-2 to TRBJ2-2, with D perhaps matching TRBD1 (6 bases). The germline V gene encodes CDR1 SGHTA and CDR2 FQGNSA. Trimming took 3 bases from V and 3 from J, leaving 11 bases between them. The CDR3 extends over 15 amino acids. The CDR3 sequence: CASSLQGLDTGELFF. For the CDR3, the DNA is TGTGCCAGCAGCTTGCAGGGGCTCGACACCGGGGAGCTGTTTTTT. The variable domain in full, with the rest retrieved from reference TRBV7-2 and TRBJ2-2, is GAGVSQSPSNKVTEKGKDVELRCDPISGHTALYWYRQSLGQGLEFLIYFQGNSAPDKSGLPSDRFSAERTGGSVSTLTIQRTQQEDSAVYLCASSLQGLDTGELFFGEGSRLTVL.

The chain links TRBV7-9 to TRBJ1-2; a possible D gene is TRBD1 (6 bases). Looked up from germline, CDR1 is SEHNR and CDR2 is FQNEAQ (reference sequence). The length of the CDR3 is 13 residues. Trimming pared 5 bases from V and 6 bases from J, leaving 13 bases between. Here the CDR3 DNA reads TGTGCCAGCAGCGTTGACAGGTGGGATGGCTACACCTTC. Protein: CASSVDRWDGYTF.

This chain uses TRBV27 with TRBJ2-5, with 8 positions matching TRBD1. The CDR3 is 12 amino acids. The junction had 3 bases not matched to a gene; V was cut back by 6 bases and J by 6 bases. Germline assignment: CDR1 MNHEY and CDR2 SMNVEV (reference sequence). CDR3 in amino acids: CASSGQGKTQYF. The CDR3 DNA is TGTGCCAGCAGCGGACAGGGAAAGACCCAGTACTTC.

V is TRBV4-3 and J is TRBJ1-4; D remains unclear. The CDR3 totals 16 residues. Germline values: CDR1 LGHNA, CDR2 YSLEER. V was pared by 0 bases and J by 8 bases, with 16 bases between. The CDR3 bases are TGCGCCAGCAGCCAAGATGACGGGGAACCTTTCGAAAAACTGTTTTTT. The encoded protein is CASSQDDGEPFEKLFF.

The chain has TRBV4-2 and TRBJ1-3; 7 bases map to TRBD1. CDR3 size: 15 residues. The germline CDR1 and CDR2 sequences are LGHNA and YNFKEQ. Trimming removed 0 bases from V and 4 bases from J; junction bases left unmatched: 3. CDR3 in DNA: TGTGCCAGCAGCCAAGATGGGGACAGAGGAAACACCATATATTTT. This codes for CASSQDGDRGNTIYF.

This clone was counted only a few times. The V gene is TRBV7-2, the J gene TRBJ1-2; tentatively, D is TRBD1 (5 bases). The CDR3 spans 12 residues. V was trimmed by 3 bases and J by 7 bases, leaving 9 bases between them. Per the germline V gene, CDR1 is SGHTA and CDR2 is FQGNSA. The CDR3 coding sequence is TGTGCCAGCAGCTTGGGGGGTTTTGGCTACACCTTC. It codes for CASSLGGFGYTF.

The chain links TRBV11-2 to TRBJ2-5, with TRBD2 as a possible D gene (6 bases). V gave up 3 bases and J gave up 5 bases, with 13 bases separating them. This CDR3 spans 14 amino acids. Germline V gene data show CDR1 as SGHAT and CDR2 as FQNNGV. The CDR3 bases are TGTGCCAGCAGCTTCATGGGGGGAGTGGAGACCCAGTACTTC. Encoded protein: CASSFMGGVETQYF.

This rearrangement joins TRBV12-2 to TRBJ2-6; the DNA was not used to check the table's D call, TRBD2. TRBV12-2 is recorded as a pseudogene. The CDR3 extends over 17 amino acids. The CDR3 bases are TGTGCAAGTCGCTTCTGTCTAACCGAGGTTTTGGCCAACGTCCTGACTTTC. Protein: CASRFCLTEVLANVLTF.

The V and J genes are TRBV2 and TRBJ2-1, with D possibly TRBD2 on 5 matching bases. Trimming stripped 8 bases from V and 9 bases from J, with 23 bases between. The CDR3 contains 15 residues. Germline V lookup: CDR1 SNHLY, CDR2 FYNNEI. CDR3 DNA: TGTGCCAGCTTAGCACTAGAACCGTCTGCAATTGAGCAGTTCTTC. This translates into CASLALEPSAIEQFF.

The chain has TRBV9 and TRBJ2-5; D is unresolved. This CDR3 has 14 amino acids. Trimming stripped 0 bases from V and 0 bases from J, with 6 bases between. Germline V gene data show CDR1 as SGDLS and CDR2 as YYNGEE. This CDR3 reads CASSVDSHQETQYF. CDR3 bases: TGTGCCAGCAGCGTAGACAGCCACCAAGAGACCCAGTACTTC.

The CDR3 reads CASSQGAQGFETQYF. Written as DNA, the CDR3 is TGTGCCAGCAGCCAAGGGGCACAGGGGTTTGAGACCCAGTACTTC. V and J are TRBV3-1 (or the pseudogene TRBV3-2) and TRBJ2-5; 7 positions agree with TRBD1. Per germline, CDR1 LGHDT and CDR2 YNNKEL (reference sequence). The J segment lost 5 bases and the V segment lost 1 base, leaving 7 bases of the junction unmatched. This CDR3 is built from 15 residues.

This clone was picked up a small number of times. CDR3 DNA: TGTGCCAGCAGTCCTACAGGGGTAGAAAAACTGTTTTTT. It encodes CASSPTGVEKLFF. The rearrangement uses TRBV25-1 and TRBJ1-4, with 7 bases identical to TRBD1. The CDR3 has 13 amino acids. CDR1 is MGHDK, CDR2 SYGVNS, per germline. Losses at the gene ends were 5 bases for V and 8 bases for J; bases not matched to a gene: 5.